The next 3 T cell receptor beta chains were all read from a single sample in a study of T cells of healthy individuals. TCRdb re-analysed the 5' RACE reads in MiXCR, keeping a single row per CDR3 protein. The sample holds around 79,000 distinct CDR3 sequences, approximately 4.7% seen once. Receptor source: a female donor in good health.

This clonotype was detected ten times or more. The CDR3 spells CASSSGTSLYEQYF. The CDR3 nucleotides read TGTGCCAGCAGCTCCGGGACTAGCCTTTACGAGCAGTACTTC. V is TRBV7-2 and J is TRBJ2-7, with 9 bases aligning to TRBD2. Germline CDR1 reads SGHTA; CDR2 reads FQGNSA. The CDR3 runs to 14 residues. V lost 4 bases and J lost 4; bases outside the gene matches: 5.

This clonotype was detected ten times or more. The chain couples TRBV7-6 to TRBJ2-7; perhaps TRBD2 as D (6 bases). Trimming shortened V by 5 bases and J by 6 bases, and 14 bases separated the two germline ends. Per the germline V gene, CDR1 is SGHVS and CDR2 is FNYEAQ. The CDR3 spans 13 residues. The CDR3, as DNA: TGTGCCAGCAGCGAGGGAGGCGGGGCCGAGCAGTACTTC. Protein sequence: CASSEGGGAEQYF.

This clonotype occurred a few times. This chain uses TRBV3-1 with TRBJ2-7; 9 nucleotides match TRBD1. With 4 bases clipped from V and 5 bases from J, the junction kept 15 bases outside the gene matches. The CDR3 runs 17 residues. The germline CDR1 and CDR2 sequences are LGHDT and YNNKEL (reference sequence). CDR3 amino acids: CASSPLTAADRGHEQYF. The CDR3 nucleotides are TGTGCCAGCAGCCCGCTTACTGCTGCGGACAGGGGACACGAGCAGTACTTC.